This is a list of T cell receptor beta chains from one sample in a study of T cell responses to AZD1222 COVID-19 vaccine. The assay was immunoSEQ multiplex PCR, and TCRdb's table has in-frame clones only and misses some. The sample records approximately 150,000 clones, 92% being singletons. The material was peripheral blood, obtained on day 0 of MenACWY control vaccination. All receptors come from an adult in good health. Both conserved end residues are part of each CDR3. Each record gives: clone size, D gene, J gene, V gene, CDR3 DNA, CDR3 protein. D genes are given only for firm matches. For some rows the clone size is stated as once, few or many, or as a class when expanded; others skip it.

NA | TRBD1 | TRBJ1-6 | TRBV15 | TGTGCCACCACCCTGACAGGGAGGAATTCACCCCTCCACTTT | CATTLTGRNSPLHF
NA | NA | TRBJ1-2 | TRBV2 | TGTGCCAGCAGCCGCGAGATGGGAGGCTACACCTTC | CASSREMGGYTF
NA | NA | TRBJ1-1 | TRBV6-2/TRBV6-3 | TGTGCCAGCAGTATGAGATGGAACACTGAAGCTTTCTTT | CASSMRWNTEAFF
NA | NA | TRBJ1-2 | TRBV11-2 | TGTGCCAGCACCCGCATCCCTGATAACTATGGCTACACCTTC | CASTRIPDNYGYTF
NA | TRBD2 | TRBJ2-3 | TRBV4-1 | TGCGCCAGCAGCCAGGCCGGGACTAGCGGTAGCACAGATACGCAGTATTTT | CASSQAGTSGSTDTQYF
NA | NA | TRBJ2-5 | TRBV7-6 | TGTGCCAGCAGCTTAGTTGGTGTCAGCCAAGAGACCCAGTACTTC | CASSLVGVSQETQYF
NA | NA | TRBJ2-1 | TRBV24-1 | TGTGCCACCGGGGTACCTAACAATGAGCAGTTCTTC | CATGVPNNEQFF
NA | NA | TRBJ1-3 | TRBV25-1 | TGTGCCAGCAGTGGGATTGCGGGCGGCACCATATATTTT | CASSGIAGGTIYF
NA | TRBD2 | TRBJ2-7 | TRBV4-2 | TGTGCCAGCAGCCAAGCTACTAGCGGTACTATGTACGAGCAGTACTTC | CASSQATSGTMYEQYF
NA | NA | TRBJ2-1 | TRBV5-4 | TGTGCCAGCAGCTTGGTGGGGGGCAATGAGCAGTTCTTC | CASSLVGGNEQFF
NA | NA | TRBJ2-2 | TRBV11-2 | TGTGCCAGCAGCTTCATGACGAACACCGGGGAGCTGTTTTTT | CASSFMTNTGELFF
NA | NA | TRBJ1-2 | TRBV7-3 | TGTGCCAGCAGCTTACCAGGGGTTGAAGGCTACACCTTC | CASSLPGVEGYTF
NA | NA | TRBJ2-1 | TRBV14 | TGTGCCAGCAGCCTGAAGAGGGGATTACTAGGGGTCTCCTACAATGAGCAGTTCTTC | CASSLKRGLLGVSYNEQFF
NA | NA | TRBJ2-7 | TRBV5-1 | TGCGCCAGCAGCTTGGCCCCCGGGGGGCAATACGAGCAGTACTTC | CASSLAPGGQYEQYF
once | TRBD2 | TRBJ2-1 | TRBV6-5 | TGTGCCAGCGGGACTAGCGGGAGAGGGCAGTTCTTC | CASGTSGRGQFF
NA | NA | TRBJ2-7 | TRBV19 | TGTGCCAGTAGTATAGGCAGGGGGGGCGAGCAGTACTTC | CASSIGRGGEQYF
NA | NA | TRBJ1-6 | TRBV7-3 | TGTGCCAGCAGCTTAACGGTGCCGGGGAGCTCCTATAATTCACCCCTCCACTTT | CASSLTVPGSSYNSPLHF
NA | TRBD2 | TRBJ2-3 | TRBV30 | TGTGCCTGGAGTGAGGGTATAGCGGGGGGAGATACGCAGTATTTT | CAWSEGIAGGDTQYF
once | TRBD1 | TRBJ1-3 | TRBV5-1 | TGCGCCAGCAGCCCCAGGGGGGCTGGAAACACCATATATTTT | CASSPRGAGNTIYF
NA | NA | TRBJ1-1 | TRBV7-2 | TGTGCCAGCAGCTTAGACGGGGGGGGCACTGAAGCTTTCTTT | CASSLDGGGTEAFF
few | TRBD2 | TRBJ2-7 | TRBV30 | TGTGCCTGGAGTGTAGGACTAGCGGGAGCCGAGCAGTACTTC | CAWSVGLAGAEQYF
NA | NA | TRBJ2-7 | TRBV24-1 | TGTGCCACCAGTGCGACGGGGGCGGAAAAGTACGAGCAGTACTTC | CATSATGAEKYEQYF
NA | NA | TRBJ1-5 | TRBV9 | TGTGCCAGCAGCCCTGGGGTTGGAAGGGGACAGCCCCAGCATTTT | CASSPGVGRGQPQHF
NA | TRBD2 | TRBJ2-7 | TRBV7-8 | TGTGCCAGCAGCTCTTTAGCGGGAGGGGGCGAGCAGTACTTC | CASSSLAGGGEQYF
NA | NA | TRBJ2-1 | TRBV9 | TGTGCCAGCAGCGTAGGGGCCATGCACCCCCACAATGAGCAGTTCTTC | CASSVGAMHPHNEQFF